These T cell receptor beta chains were read from a single sample in a study of radiotherapy plus CTLA-4 blockade in lung cancer. Clones were sequenced by immunoSEQ multiplex PCR, and TCRdb holds only the in-frame ones, with some missing. The table lists about 98,000 clones, about 91% of them singletons. Sequenced here: peripheral blood, sampled from a patient treated with radiotherapy plus ipilimumab. All receptors come from a human donor with non-small cell lung cancer that progressed on radiotherapy plus ipilimumab. The CDR3 runs from the conserved cysteine through the conserved F or W. Each record gives: D gene, clone size, V gene, J gene, CDR3 DNA, CDR3 protein. The D gene is left open where the match is weak. Expanded clones get a size class; other rows say once, few or many, or leave the size out.

d_gene: -; abundance: -; v_gene: TRBV5-1; j_gene: TRBJ2-7; CDR3nt: TGCGCCAGCAGCTTGGAAGTAGGAAGGGGCGAGCAGTACTTC; CDR3aa: CASSLEVGRGEQYF
d_gene: -; abundance: -; v_gene: TRBV2; j_gene: TRBJ1-5; CDR3nt: TGTGCCAGCAGTGGAGGGGGAGGGATTGATCAGCCCCAGCATTTT; CDR3aa: CASSGGGGIDQPQHF
d_gene: TRBD2; abundance: -; v_gene: TRBV5-4; j_gene: TRBJ2-3; CDR3nt: TGTGCCAGCAGCTCCCCTGGGACTAGCGGGAGGGGTGGCACAGATACGCAGTATTTT; CDR3aa: CASSSPGTSGRGGTDTQYF
d_gene: TRBD2; abundance: -; v_gene: TRBV4-1; j_gene: TRBJ2-1; CDR3nt: TGCGCCAGCAGCCAAGATTGGGGAGCGGGAGGCTTTCTCAATGAGCAGTTCTTC; CDR3aa: CASSQDWGAGGFLNEQFF
d_gene: -; abundance: -; v_gene: TRBV19; j_gene: TRBJ1-4; CDR3nt: TGTGCCAGCCAGAGCCCAATGGCAGCTAATGAAAAACTGTTTTTT; CDR3aa: CASQSPMAANEKLFF
d_gene: -; abundance: once; v_gene: TRBV5-1; j_gene: TRBJ1-1; CDR3nt: TGCGCCAGCAGCTTGGACAGGGCGGCCGGCACTGAAGCTTTCTTT; CDR3aa: CASSLDRAAGTEAFF
d_gene: TRBD2; abundance: -; v_gene: TRBV7-9; j_gene: TRBJ2-5; CDR3nt: TGTGCCAGCAGCTTTTTGCCAGCGGGAGTGGGGGAGACCCAGTACTTC; CDR3aa: CASSFLPAGVGETQYF
d_gene: -; abundance: -; v_gene: TRBV7-2; j_gene: TRBJ1-5; CDR3nt: TGTGCCAGCTCCCTAAGGGACGGTCAGCCCCAGCATTTT; CDR3aa: CASSLRDGQPQHF
d_gene: -; abundance: -; v_gene: TRBV28; j_gene: TRBJ1-1; CDR3nt: TGTGCCAGCAGCTTCGGACGGTATGAAGCTTTCTTT; CDR3aa: CASSFGRYEAFF
d_gene: -; abundance: -; v_gene: TRBV6-1; j_gene: TRBJ1-2; CDR3nt: TGTGCCAGCAGTGAAGGGGGGTCAGGGGCGGGTGGCTACACCTTC; CDR3aa: CASSEGGSGAGGYTF
d_gene: -; abundance: -; v_gene: TRBV28; j_gene: TRBJ1-2; CDR3nt: TGTGCCAGCAGCCCCTGGTTCAGGGTTCACTATGGCTACACCTTC; CDR3aa: CASSPWFRVHYGYTF
d_gene: -; abundance: -; v_gene: TRBV5-1; j_gene: TRBJ1-4; CDR3nt: TGCGCCAGCAGCGTACAGGGTAATGAAAAACTGTTTTTT; CDR3aa: CASSVQGNEKLFF
d_gene: -; abundance: -; v_gene: TRBV9; j_gene: TRBJ1-1; CDR3nt: TGTGCCAGCAGCGTAGGTCCGGGGACTGAAGCTTTCTTT; CDR3aa: CASSVGPGTEAFF
d_gene: TRBD2; abundance: -; v_gene: TRBV5-1; j_gene: TRBJ2-7; CDR3nt: TGCGCCAGCAGCTTGGTAGCGGGCTCCTCCTACGAGCAGTACTTC; CDR3aa: CASSLVAGSSYEQYF
d_gene: TRBD1; abundance: -; v_gene: TRBV29-1; j_gene: TRBJ1-3; CDR3nt: TGCAGCGTTGAAGAGCAGGGGGCGGGGGCAAACACCATATATTTT; CDR3aa: CSVEEQGAGANTIYF
d_gene: -; abundance: -; v_gene: TRBV2; j_gene: TRBJ2-2; CDR3nt: TGTGCCAGTGCCCAAGACAGGACGAACACCGGGGAGCTGTTTTTT; CDR3aa: CASAQDRTNTGELFF
d_gene: -; abundance: -; v_gene: TRBV5-1; j_gene: TRBJ2-5; CDR3nt: TGCGCCAGCAGCTTGAGTGGGACACAGCAAGAGACCCAGTACTTC; CDR3aa: CASSLSGTQQETQYF
d_gene: -; abundance: -; v_gene: TRBV7-3; j_gene: TRBJ2-2; CDR3nt: TGTGCCAGCAGCCAACACAGTCCCAACCCCAGAGGGGTGCCAACCGGGGAGCTGTTTTTT; CDR3aa: CASSQHSPNPRGVPTGELFF
d_gene: -; abundance: few; v_gene: TRBV4-1; j_gene: TRBJ2-6; CDR3nt: TGCGCCAGCAGCTACGGATCGTATGGGGCCAACGTCCTGACTTTC; CDR3aa: CASSYGSYGANVLTF
d_gene: TRBD2; abundance: -; v_gene: TRBV5-1; j_gene: TRBJ2-2; CDR3nt: TGCGCCAGCAGCTCGAGCGGGAGCCAAGCCGGGGAGCTGTTTTTT; CDR3aa: CASSSSGSQAGELFF
d_gene: TRBD2; abundance: -; v_gene: TRBV19; j_gene: TRBJ2-1; CDR3nt: TGTGCCAGTAGTCAGCGGGACTCCTACAATGAGCAGTTCTTC; CDR3aa: CASSQRDSYNEQFF
d_gene: -; abundance: -; v_gene: TRBV7-6; j_gene: TRBJ2-5; CDR3nt: TGTGCCAGCAGCTTTCTACAAGAGACCCAGTACTTC; CDR3aa: CASSFLQETQYF
d_gene: -; abundance: -; v_gene: TRBV19; j_gene: TRBJ1-5; CDR3nt: TGTGCCAGTAGTATACCCGGGGGCAATCAGCCCCAGCATTTT; CDR3aa: CASSIPGGNQPQHF
d_gene: -; abundance: -; v_gene: TRBV19; j_gene: TRBJ1-1; CDR3nt: TGTGCCAGTACTCCGGGAGCTTTCTTT; CDR3aa: CASTPGAFF
d_gene: TRBD1; abundance: -; v_gene: TRBV5-1; j_gene: TRBJ1-4; CDR3nt: TGCGCCAGCAGCCCTGGACAGGGATGGGAAAAACTGTTTTTT; CDR3aa: CASSPGQGWEKLFF
d_gene: TRBD2; abundance: once; v_gene: TRBV9; j_gene: TRBJ2-5; CDR3nt: TGTGCCAGCAGTTATAGACTACCGGGGGGGACCCAGTACTTC; CDR3aa: CASSYRLPGGTQYF
d_gene: -; abundance: -; v_gene: TRBV5-1; j_gene: TRBJ2-7; CDR3nt: TGCGCCAGCAGCATGGACGAAGGGACCAGCTACGAGCAGTACTTC; CDR3aa: CASSMDEGTSYEQYF
d_gene: -; abundance: -; v_gene: TRBV19; j_gene: TRBJ2-1; CDR3nt: TGTGCCAGTAGCGGACAGCTCTACAATGAGCAGTTCTTC; CDR3aa: CASSGQLYNEQFF
d_gene: -; abundance: -; v_gene: TRBV27; j_gene: TRBJ2-7; CDR3nt: TGTGCCAGCAGACCGGGCCCCTTGAGGGACGAGCAGTACTTC; CDR3aa: CASRPGPLRDEQYF
d_gene: -; abundance: -; v_gene: TRBV27; j_gene: TRBJ1-1; CDR3nt: TGTGCCAGCACATCACATCCGGGACGAACGATGAACACTGAAGCTTTCTTT; CDR3aa: CASTSHPGRTMNTEAFF
d_gene: -; abundance: -; v_gene: TRBV15; j_gene: TRBJ1-3; CDR3nt: TGTGCCACCAGCAGAGATAAGGGCCCTGGAAACACCATATATTTT; CDR3aa: CATSRDKGPGNTIYF
d_gene: TRBD2; abundance: once; v_gene: TRBV5-6; j_gene: TRBJ2-2; CDR3nt: TGTGCCAGCAGCAAGCAAGCGGGACCGAACACCGGGGAGCTGTTTTTT; CDR3aa: CASSKQAGPNTGELFF
d_gene: -; abundance: -; v_gene: TRBV2; j_gene: TRBJ2-2; CDR3nt: TGTGCCAGCAGTCCCCCGGGACTTTCCACCGGGGAGCTGTTTTTT; CDR3aa: CASSPPGLSTGELFF
d_gene: -; abundance: -; v_gene: TRBV4-1; j_gene: TRBJ1-5; CDR3nt: TGCGCCAGCAGCCTCCTGTTTCCGGCCGCGGGTAAAATGTATTATCAGCCCCAGCATTTT; CDR3aa: CASSLLFPAAGKMYYQPQHF
d_gene: -; abundance: -; v_gene: TRBV11-2; j_gene: TRBJ1-1; CDR3nt: TGTGCCAGCAGCCGACAGAACACTGAAGCTTTCTTT; CDR3aa: CASSRQNTEAFF
d_gene: -; abundance: -; v_gene: TRBV7-2; j_gene: TRBJ2-3; CDR3nt: TGTGCCAGCAGCTTATCCCGGGCAGGCACAGATACGCAGTATTTT; CDR3aa: CASSLSRAGTDTQYF
d_gene: -; abundance: -; v_gene: TRBV4-2; j_gene: TRBJ1-1; CDR3nt: TGTGTCAGCAGCCAAGAAGTCCGGAACACTGAAGCTTTCTTT; CDR3aa: CVSSQEVRNTEAFF
d_gene: -; abundance: few; v_gene: TRBV7-9; j_gene: TRBJ2-1; CDR3nt: TGTGCCAGCTATCAATGGGACTCGAGCTCCTACAATGAGCAGTTCTTC; CDR3aa: CASYQWDSSSYNEQFF
d_gene: -; abundance: -; v_gene: TRBV2; j_gene: TRBJ2-5; CDR3nt: TGTGCCATCCGGCAAGAGACCCAGTACTTC; CDR3aa: CAIRQETQYF
d_gene: -; abundance: few; v_gene: TRBV13; j_gene: TRBJ1-1; CDR3nt: TGTGCCAGCAGCCGAGGGGTGACTGAAGCTTTCTTT; CDR3aa: CASSRGVTEAFF
d_gene: TRBD1; abundance: -; v_gene: TRBV19; j_gene: TRBJ1-1; CDR3nt: TGTGCCAGTAGTACGTCGGACAGGGGCGACACTGAAGCTTTCTTT; CDR3aa: CASSTSDRGDTEAFF
d_gene: -; abundance: -; v_gene: TRBV6-1; j_gene: TRBJ1-1; CDR3nt: TGTGCCAGTAAGGGGGGTTTGGACACTGAAGCTTTCTTT; CDR3aa: CASKGGLDTEAFF
d_gene: TRBD1; abundance: -; v_gene: TRBV6-1; j_gene: TRBJ2-7; CDR3nt: TGTGCCAGCAGTGAAGAAGGGACAGGGGTTTTCGAGCAGTACTTC; CDR3aa: CASSEEGTGVFEQYF
d_gene: -; abundance: -; v_gene: TRBV19; j_gene: TRBJ1-3; CDR3nt: TGTGCCAAACCCCCAGACGTCTCTGGAAACACCATATATTTT; CDR3aa: CAKPPDVSGNTIYF
d_gene: -; abundance: -; v_gene: TRBV10-3; j_gene: TRBJ2-7; CDR3nt: TGTGCCATCAGTGAGTCACAGGGAGTCCCCTACGAGCAGTACTTC; CDR3aa: CAISESQGVPYEQYF
d_gene: TRBD2; abundance: -; v_gene: TRBV29-1; j_gene: TRBJ2-2; CDR3nt: TGCAGCGTTGGCTCTAGCGGAATGAACACCGGGGAGCTGTTTTTT; CDR3aa: CSVGSSGMNTGELFF
d_gene: -; abundance: -; v_gene: TRBV11-2; j_gene: TRBJ2-1; CDR3nt: TGTGCCAGCAGCCCGGCGAGTGGGGGTTCCTACAATGAGCAGTTCTTC; CDR3aa: CASSPASGGSYNEQFF
d_gene: -; abundance: -; v_gene: TRBV5-1; j_gene: TRBJ2-1; CDR3nt: TGCGCCAGCAGCTTGGAAGGGTATGAGCAGTTCTTC; CDR3aa: CASSLEGYEQFF
d_gene: -; abundance: -; v_gene: TRBV6-1; j_gene: TRBJ1-2; CDR3nt: TGTGCCAGCAGTGTCACAGGCTACACCTTC; CDR3aa: CASSVTGYTF
d_gene: TRBD2; abundance: -; v_gene: TRBV4-1; j_gene: TRBJ2-1; CDR3nt: TGCGCCAGCAGTCAGCGGGGGGATGAGCAGTTCTTC; CDR3aa: CASSQRGDEQFF
d_gene: -; abundance: -; v_gene: TRBV7-3; j_gene: TRBJ2-1; CDR3nt: TGTGCCAGCAGCAACTTACACTCCTACAATGAGCAGTTCTTC; CDR3aa: CASSNLHSYNEQFF
d_gene: -; abundance: -; v_gene: TRBV5-1; j_gene: TRBJ1-4; CDR3nt: TGCGCCAGCAGCTTACGGGGGACGGGTGAAAAACTGTTTTTT; CDR3aa: CASSLRGTGEKLFF
d_gene: TRBD2; abundance: -; v_gene: TRBV4-1; j_gene: TRBJ2-5; CDR3nt: TGCGCCAGCAGCCAAGATTCCGGGGGGGTAGGGCTGGAGACCCAGTACTTC; CDR3aa: CASSQDSGGVGLETQYF